This T cell receptor beta chain was identified during a study of T cells in Graves' hyperthyroidism and ophthalmopathy. Notes on the study in general: For ophthalmopathy, model prediction preceded onset by a median roughly 6.5 months.

A word on this clonotype: Its antigen is not identified.

Using RNA transcripts as the source, TCR beta CDR3 regions were amplified. The HTBI primer set drove a first-round RT-PCR of the TCR CDR3. TCRdb independently ran MiXCR on the multiplex PCR reads; one entry per CDR3 protein. The data contain more than 300,000 distinct CDR3 sequences, about 13% of them seen just once; the ten biggest clones take up around 9.2%. Between the trimmed V and J ends, which lost 3 bases and 3 bases, there was a span of 12 bases. CDR1 and CDR2 from the germline V gene are MNHEY and SVGEGT. The CDR3 extends over 15 amino acids. The gene calls are TRBV6-2 or TRBV6-3 and TRBJ1-5, with D possibly being TRBD1 (5 bases). The TCR was taken from a woman aged 18-30 years with Graves' hyperthyroidism. Sequenced sample: blood. CDR3 region: CASSYRPGHNQPQHF. CDR3 coding DNA: TGTGCCAGCAGTTATAGGCCTGGACACAATCAGCCCCAGCATTTT.